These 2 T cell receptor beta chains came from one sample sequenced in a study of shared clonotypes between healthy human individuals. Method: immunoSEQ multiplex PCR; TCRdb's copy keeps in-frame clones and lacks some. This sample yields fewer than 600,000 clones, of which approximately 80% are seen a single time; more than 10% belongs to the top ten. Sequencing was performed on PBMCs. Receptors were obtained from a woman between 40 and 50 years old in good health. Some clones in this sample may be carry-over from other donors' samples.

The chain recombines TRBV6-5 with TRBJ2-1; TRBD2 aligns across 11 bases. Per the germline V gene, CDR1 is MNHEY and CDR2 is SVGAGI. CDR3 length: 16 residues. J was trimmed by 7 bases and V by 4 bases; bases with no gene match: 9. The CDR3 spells CASSFLAGGPGNEQFF. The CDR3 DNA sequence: TGTGCCAGCAGTTTCTTAGCGGGAGGGCCGGGAAATGAGCAGTTCTTC.

CDR3 nucleotides: TGTGCCAGCTCACTAGCGGCCTTGGAATCCTACAATGAGCAGTTCTTC. It codes for CASSLAALESYNEQFF. This chain joins TRBV18 and TRBJ2-1, with D maybe TRBD2 (6 bases). The V gene's germline CDR1 is KGHSH and CDR2 LQKENI. Trimming took 4 bases from V and 1 from J, leaving 14 bases between them. This CDR3 contains 16 residues.